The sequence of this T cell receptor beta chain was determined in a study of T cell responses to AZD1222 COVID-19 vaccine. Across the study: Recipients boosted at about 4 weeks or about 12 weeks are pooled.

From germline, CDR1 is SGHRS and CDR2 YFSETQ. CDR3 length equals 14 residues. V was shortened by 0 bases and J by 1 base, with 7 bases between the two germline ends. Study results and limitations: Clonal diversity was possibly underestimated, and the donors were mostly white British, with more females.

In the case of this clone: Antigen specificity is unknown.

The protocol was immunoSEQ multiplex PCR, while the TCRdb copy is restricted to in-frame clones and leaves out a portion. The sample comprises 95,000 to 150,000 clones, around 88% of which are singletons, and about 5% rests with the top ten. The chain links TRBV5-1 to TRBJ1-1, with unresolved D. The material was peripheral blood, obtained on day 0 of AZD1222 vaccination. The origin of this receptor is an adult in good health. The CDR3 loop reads CASSLAYANTEAFF. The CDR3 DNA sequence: TGCGCCAGCAGCTTGGCCTACGCGAACACTGAAGCTTTCTTT.